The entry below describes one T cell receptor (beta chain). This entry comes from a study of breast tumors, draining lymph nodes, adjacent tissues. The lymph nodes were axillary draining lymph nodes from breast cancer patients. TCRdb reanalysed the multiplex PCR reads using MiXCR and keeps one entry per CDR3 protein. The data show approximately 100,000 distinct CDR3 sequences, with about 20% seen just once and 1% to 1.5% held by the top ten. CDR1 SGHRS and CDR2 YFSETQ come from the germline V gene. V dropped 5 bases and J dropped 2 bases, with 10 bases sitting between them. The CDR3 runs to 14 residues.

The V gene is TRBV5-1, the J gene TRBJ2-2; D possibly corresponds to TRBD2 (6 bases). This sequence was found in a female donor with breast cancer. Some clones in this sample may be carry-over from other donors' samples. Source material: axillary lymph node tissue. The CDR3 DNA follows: TGCGCCAGCAGATGGGCGGGAAACACCGGGGAGCTGTTTTTT. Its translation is CASRWAGNTGELFF. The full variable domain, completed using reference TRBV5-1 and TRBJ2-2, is KAGVTQTPRYLIKTRGQQVTLSCSPISGHRSVSWYQQTPGQGLQFLFEYFSETQRNKGNFPGRFSGRQFSNSRSEMNVSTLELGDSALYLCASRWAGNTGELFFGEGSRLTVL.